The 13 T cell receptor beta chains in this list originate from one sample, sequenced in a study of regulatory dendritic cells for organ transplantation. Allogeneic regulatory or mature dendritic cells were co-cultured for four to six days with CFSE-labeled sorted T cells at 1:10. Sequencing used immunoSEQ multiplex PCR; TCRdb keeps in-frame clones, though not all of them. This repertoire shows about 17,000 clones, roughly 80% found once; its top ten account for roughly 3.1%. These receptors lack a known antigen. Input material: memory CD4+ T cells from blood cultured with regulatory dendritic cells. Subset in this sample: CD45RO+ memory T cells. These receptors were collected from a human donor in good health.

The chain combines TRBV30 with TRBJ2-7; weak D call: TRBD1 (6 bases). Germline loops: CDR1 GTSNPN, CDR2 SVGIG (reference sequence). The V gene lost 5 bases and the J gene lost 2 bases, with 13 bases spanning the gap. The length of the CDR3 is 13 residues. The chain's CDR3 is CAWLAAGAYEQYF. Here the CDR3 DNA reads TGTGCCTGGCTCGCCGCAGGGGCCTACGAGCAGTACTTC.

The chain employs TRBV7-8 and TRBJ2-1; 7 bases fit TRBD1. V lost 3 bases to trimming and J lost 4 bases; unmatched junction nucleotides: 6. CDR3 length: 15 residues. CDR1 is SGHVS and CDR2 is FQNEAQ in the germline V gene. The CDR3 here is CASSFGQAEYNEQFF. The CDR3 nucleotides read TGTGCCAGCAGCTTCGGACAGGCCGAGTACAATGAGCAGTTCTTC.

Written as DNA, the CDR3 is TGTGCCAGCAGCCTCGCGTCCCCCCCATGGGATGAGCAGTTCTTC. Translated: CASSLASPPWDEQFF. V is TRBV7-9 and J is TRBJ2-1; the D is unclear. The CDR3 has 15 residues. The germline gives CDR1 SEHNR, CDR2 FQNEAQ (reference sequence). The V gene lost 5 bases and the J gene lost 8 bases, with 19 bases spanning the gap.

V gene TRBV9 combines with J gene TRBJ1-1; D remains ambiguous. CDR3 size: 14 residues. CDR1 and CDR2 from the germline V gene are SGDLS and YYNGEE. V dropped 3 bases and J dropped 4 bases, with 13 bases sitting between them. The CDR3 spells CASSAHFVPTEAFF. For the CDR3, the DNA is TGTGCCAGCAGCGCCCACTTCGTGCCCACTGAAGCTTTCTTT.

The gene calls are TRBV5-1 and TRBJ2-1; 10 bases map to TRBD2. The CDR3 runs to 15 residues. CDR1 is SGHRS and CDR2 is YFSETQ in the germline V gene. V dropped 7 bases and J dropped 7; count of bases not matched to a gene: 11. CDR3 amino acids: CASQPAGGPGNEQFF. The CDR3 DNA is TGCGCCAGCCAGCCAGCGGGAGGGCCAGGGAATGAGCAGTTCTTC.

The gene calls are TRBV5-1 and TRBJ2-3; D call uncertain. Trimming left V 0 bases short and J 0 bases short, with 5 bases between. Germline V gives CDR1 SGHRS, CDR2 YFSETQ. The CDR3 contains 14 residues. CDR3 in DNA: TGCGCCAGCAGCTTGGCCGGGAGCACAGATACGCAGTATTTT. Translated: CASSLAGSTDTQYF.

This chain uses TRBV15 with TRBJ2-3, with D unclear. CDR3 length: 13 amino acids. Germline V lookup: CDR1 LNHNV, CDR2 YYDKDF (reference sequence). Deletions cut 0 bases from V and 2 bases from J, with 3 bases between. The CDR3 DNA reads TGTGCCACCAGCAGAGACTACACAGATACGCAGTATTTT. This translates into CATSRDYTDTQYF.

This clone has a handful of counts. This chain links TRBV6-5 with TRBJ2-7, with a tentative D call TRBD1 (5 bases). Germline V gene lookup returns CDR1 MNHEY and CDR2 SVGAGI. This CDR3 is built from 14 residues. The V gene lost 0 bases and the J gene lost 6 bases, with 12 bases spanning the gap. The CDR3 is CASSYSTGQGEQYF. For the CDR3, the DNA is TGTGCCAGCAGTTACTCAACTGGGCAGGGCGAGCAGTACTTC.

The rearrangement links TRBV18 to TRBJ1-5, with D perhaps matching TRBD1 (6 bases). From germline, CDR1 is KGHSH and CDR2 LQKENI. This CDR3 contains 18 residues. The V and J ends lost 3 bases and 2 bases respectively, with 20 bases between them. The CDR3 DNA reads TGTGCCAGCTCACCCCTACGGGGGCAGGGGTTTTGCAATCAGCCCCAGCATTTT. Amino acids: CASSPLRGQGFCNQPQHF.

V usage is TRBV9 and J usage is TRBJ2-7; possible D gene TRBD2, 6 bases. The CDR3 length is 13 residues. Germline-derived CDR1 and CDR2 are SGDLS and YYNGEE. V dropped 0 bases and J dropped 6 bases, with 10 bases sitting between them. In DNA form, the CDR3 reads TGTGCCAGCAGCGTAGGACTAGATGGCGAGCAGTACTTC. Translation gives CASSVGLDGEQYF.

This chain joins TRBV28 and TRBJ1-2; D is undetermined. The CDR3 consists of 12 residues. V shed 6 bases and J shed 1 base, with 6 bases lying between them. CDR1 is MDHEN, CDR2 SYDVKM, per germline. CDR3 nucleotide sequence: TGTGCCAGCAGAAACCTTAACTATGGCTACACCTTC. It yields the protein CASRNLNYGYTF.

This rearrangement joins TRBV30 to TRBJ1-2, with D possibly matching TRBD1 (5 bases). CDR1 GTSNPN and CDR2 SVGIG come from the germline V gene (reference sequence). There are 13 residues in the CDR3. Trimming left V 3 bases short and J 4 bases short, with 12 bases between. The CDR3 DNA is TGTGCCTGGAGACAGGAGAGAACCTATGGCTACACCTTC. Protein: CAWRQERTYGYTF. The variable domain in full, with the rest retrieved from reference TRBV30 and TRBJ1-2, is SQTIHQWPATLVQPVGSPLSLECTVEGTSNPNLYWYRQAAGRGLQLLFYSVGIGQISSEVPQNLSASRPQDRQFILSSKKLLLSDSGFYLCAWRQERTYGYTFGSGTRLTVV.

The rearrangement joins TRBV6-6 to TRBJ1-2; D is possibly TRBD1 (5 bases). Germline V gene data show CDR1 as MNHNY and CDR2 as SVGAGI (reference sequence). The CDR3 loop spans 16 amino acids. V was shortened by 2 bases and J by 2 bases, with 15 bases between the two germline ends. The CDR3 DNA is TGTGCCAGCAGTTACAAATATGCAGGGACCAACTATGGCTACACCTTC. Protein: CASSYKYAGTNYGYTF.